These 17 T cell receptor beta chains originate from one sample sequenced in a study of blood T cell repertoires in COVID-19. Only in-frame clones appear in the TCRdb table, and some are missing; sequencing was by immunoSEQ multiplex PCR. The sample yields about 500,000 clones, roughly 91% seen once. The specimen was peripheral blood. These receptors were obtained from a woman aged 45-65 years with COVID-19, enrolled during active disease.

CDR3 region: CASSPTLARGYEQYF. CDR3 coding DNA: TGTGCCAGCAGCCCCACCCTGGCCAGGGGCTACGAGCAGTACTTC. This rearrangement joins TRBV27 to TRBJ2-7; TRBD1 might be the D (6 bases). Per the germline V gene, CDR1 is MNHEY and CDR2 is SMNVEV (reference sequence). This CDR3 contains 15 residues. The germline V and J ends were trimmed by 6 bases and 3 bases, with 18 bases remaining between them.

A single count supports this clone. This chain connects TRBV7-8 to TRBJ2-1; D uncertain. Per the germline V gene, CDR1 is SGHVS and CDR2 is FQNEAQ. V was cut by 5 bases and J by 0 bases, with 8 bases left in between. The CDR3 is made up of 14 amino acids. CDR3 residues: CASSPWSSYNEQFF. CDR3 DNA sequence: TGTGCCAGCAGCCCTTGGAGCTCCTACAATGAGCAGTTCTTC.

The V gene is TRBV11-3, the J gene TRBJ2-1; TRBD1 is a possible D gene (7 bases). The CDR3 runs to 17 residues. V dropped 6 bases and J dropped 0 bases, with 18 bases sitting between them. Germline CDR1 reads SGHNT; CDR2 reads YENEEA. The CDR3, as DNA: TGTGCCAGCAGTCACGCCAGGGGGGTAAGCTCCTACAATGAGCAGTTCTTC. Its protein is CASSHARGVSSYNEQFF.

This sequence joins TRBV6-5 and TRBJ1-1; D may be TRBD1 (5 bases). The germline V gene encodes CDR1 MNHEY and CDR2 SVGAGI. The CDR3 is 15 amino acids. The V and J ends lost 7 bases and 3 bases respectively, with 18 bases between them. The CDR3 nucleotides are TGTGCCAGCACCTTTAGGCGGGACGGACACACTGAAGCTTTCTTT. It is translated as CASTFRRDGHTEAFF.

The chain combines TRBV7-2 with TRBJ2-3; 8 positions agree with TRBD2. This CDR3 region has 16 residues. Germline trimming cut 5 bases from V and 5 bases from J; bases unmatched to any gene: 12. Germline V gene data show CDR1 as SGHTA and CDR2 as FQGNSA. The CDR3, as DNA: TGTGCCAGCAGCGCCTCTCCTGGCGGGGGGATAGATACGCAGTATTTT. Protein: CASSASPGGGIDTQYF.

The chain combines TRBV4-2 with TRBJ2-3, with D tentatively TRBD2 (6 bases). Trimming took 2 bases from V and 4 from J, leaving 13 bases between them. The CDR3 is 15 residues long. Per germline, CDR1 LGHNA and CDR2 YNFKEQ. CDR3 in DNA: TGTGCCAGCAGCCAAATTTTGCGGGGCGCAGATACGCAGTATTTT. Its translation is CASSQILRGADTQYF.

This clone has only a few counts. The V gene is TRBV7-9, the J gene TRBJ1-1, with 9 bases that match TRBD1. The CDR3 runs 12 residues. CDR1 is SEHNR, CDR2 FQNEAQ, per germline (reference sequence). V shed 7 bases and J 11 bases; nucleotides not matched to a gene: 8. The CDR3 DNA is TGTGCCAGCACCACACAGGGGGCGAAGGCTTTCTTT. Its translation: CASTTQGAKAFF. Variable domain in full (rest from reference TRBV7-9 and TRBJ1-1): DTGVSQNPRHKITKRGQNVTFRCDPISEHNRLYWYRQTLGQGPEFLTYFQNEAQLEKSRLLSDRFSAERPKGSFSTLEIQRTEQGDSAMYLCASTTQGAKAFFGQGTRLTVV.

The chain is built from TRBV6-4 and TRBJ1-4, with D possibly TRBD1 on 5 matching bases. The CDR3 is 14 residues long. Per the germline V gene, CDR1 is MRHNA and CDR2 is SNTAGT. V lost 3 bases, J lost 1 base, and 6 bases lay in between. CDR3 protein: CASSEGGTNEKLFF. The CDR3 DNA sequence: TGTGCCAGCAGTGAGGGGGGAACTAATGAAAAACTGTTTTTT.

The CDR3 here is CASRYNEQFF. Written as DNA, the CDR3 is TGTGCCAGCCGCTACAATGAGCAGTTCTTC. The rearrangement joins TRBV2 to TRBJ2-1; no clear D. This CDR3 region has 10 residues. Trimming took off 8 bases at V and 3 bases at J, with 2 bases between the two ends. Germline V gene sequence: CDR1 SNHLY, CDR2 FYNNEI.

The V gene is TRBV29-1, the J gene TRBJ2-7; D not resolved. Germline V CDR1 and CDR2: SQVTM, ANQGSEA. This CDR3 has 12 residues. V shed 5 bases and J shed 0 bases, with 8 bases lying between them. The DNA of the CDR3 is TGCAGCGTTAGCGAGAGCTCCTACGAGCAGTACTTC. Translating gives CSVSESSYEQYF.

This rearrangement joins TRBV27 to TRBJ2-6; 11 positions match TRBD1. CDR1 MNHEY and CDR2 SMNVEV come from the germline V gene (reference sequence). V lost 5 bases, J lost 4 bases, and 7 bases stayed unmatched. The CDR3 is 17 amino acids. CDR3 in amino acids: CASSSGTGGSGANVLTF. CDR3 sequence (DNA): TGTGCCAGCAGTAGCGGGACAGGGGGATCCGGGGCCAACGTCCTGACTTTC.

Notes on this clone: Germline is not matched at one junction end, which may reflect a read error. This chain connects TRBV27 to TRBJ1-1, with D maybe TRBD1 (5 bases). The CDR3 is made up of 14 amino acids. Germline CDR1 MNHEY, CDR2 SMNVEV (reference sequence). CDR3 coding DNA: TGTGCCAGCCGTTTAAGGCAGGGTAACACTGAAGCTTTCTTT. Protein sequence: CASRLRQGNTEAFF.

This rearrangement joins TRBV3-1 (or the pseudogene TRBV3-2) to TRBJ2-2; D is possibly TRBD2 (5 bases). Trimming removed 6 bases from V and 2 bases from J, with 16 bases in between. The CDR3 length is 16 residues. Per germline, CDR1 LGHDT and CDR2 YNNKEL (reference sequence). In nucleotides, the CDR3 is TGTGCCAGCAGTTTTTTCATCCGGGGTAACACCGGGGAGCTGTTTTTT. Amino acid sequence: CASSFFIRGNTGELFF.

The rearrangement joins TRBV18 to TRBJ2-4; D is unclear. Germline CDR1 KGHSH, CDR2 LQKENI. The germline V and J ends were trimmed by 2 bases and 1 base, with 9 bases remaining between them. This CDR3 has 15 amino acids. The CDR3 region has the DNA TGTGCCAGCTCACCAAGCAGGTGGGCCAAAAACATTCAGTACTTC. This sequence encodes CASSPSRWAKNIQYF.

The chain combines TRBV11-3 with TRBJ2-1, with 7 bases lining up with TRBD2. Per the germline V gene, CDR1 is SGHNT and CDR2 is YENEEA. Trimming cost V 5 bases and J 4 bases; bases outside gene matches: 5. This CDR3 comprises 14 residues. DNA for the CDR3: TGTGCCAGCAGCGCATATAGCGGGTACAATGAGCAGTTCTTC. It yields the protein CASSAYSGYNEQFF.

Only one count was recorded for this clone. The chain employs TRBV5-1 and TRBJ2-2; 8 bases map to TRBD2. The CDR3 contains 16 residues. The V gene's germline CDR1 is SGHRS and CDR2 YFSETQ. V lost 5 bases to trimming and J lost 8 bases; unmatched junction nucleotides: 14. Here the CDR3 DNA reads TGCGCCAGCAGGCCCGGGGGGGCCGACGGATCGGGGGAGCTGTTTTTT. Translating gives CASRPGGADGSGELFF.

The chain carries TRBV11-2 and TRBJ2-3, with D perhaps matching TRBD1 (5 bases). The germline gives CDR1 SGHAT, CDR2 FQNNGV. This CDR3 has 16 amino acids. V lost 5 bases and J lost 4, with 19 bases in between. CDR3 nucleotides: TGTGCCAGCAGCGCCAACTCCCTAGGGGCCCCAGATACGCAGTATTTT. Amino acid sequence: CASSANSLGAPDTQYF.